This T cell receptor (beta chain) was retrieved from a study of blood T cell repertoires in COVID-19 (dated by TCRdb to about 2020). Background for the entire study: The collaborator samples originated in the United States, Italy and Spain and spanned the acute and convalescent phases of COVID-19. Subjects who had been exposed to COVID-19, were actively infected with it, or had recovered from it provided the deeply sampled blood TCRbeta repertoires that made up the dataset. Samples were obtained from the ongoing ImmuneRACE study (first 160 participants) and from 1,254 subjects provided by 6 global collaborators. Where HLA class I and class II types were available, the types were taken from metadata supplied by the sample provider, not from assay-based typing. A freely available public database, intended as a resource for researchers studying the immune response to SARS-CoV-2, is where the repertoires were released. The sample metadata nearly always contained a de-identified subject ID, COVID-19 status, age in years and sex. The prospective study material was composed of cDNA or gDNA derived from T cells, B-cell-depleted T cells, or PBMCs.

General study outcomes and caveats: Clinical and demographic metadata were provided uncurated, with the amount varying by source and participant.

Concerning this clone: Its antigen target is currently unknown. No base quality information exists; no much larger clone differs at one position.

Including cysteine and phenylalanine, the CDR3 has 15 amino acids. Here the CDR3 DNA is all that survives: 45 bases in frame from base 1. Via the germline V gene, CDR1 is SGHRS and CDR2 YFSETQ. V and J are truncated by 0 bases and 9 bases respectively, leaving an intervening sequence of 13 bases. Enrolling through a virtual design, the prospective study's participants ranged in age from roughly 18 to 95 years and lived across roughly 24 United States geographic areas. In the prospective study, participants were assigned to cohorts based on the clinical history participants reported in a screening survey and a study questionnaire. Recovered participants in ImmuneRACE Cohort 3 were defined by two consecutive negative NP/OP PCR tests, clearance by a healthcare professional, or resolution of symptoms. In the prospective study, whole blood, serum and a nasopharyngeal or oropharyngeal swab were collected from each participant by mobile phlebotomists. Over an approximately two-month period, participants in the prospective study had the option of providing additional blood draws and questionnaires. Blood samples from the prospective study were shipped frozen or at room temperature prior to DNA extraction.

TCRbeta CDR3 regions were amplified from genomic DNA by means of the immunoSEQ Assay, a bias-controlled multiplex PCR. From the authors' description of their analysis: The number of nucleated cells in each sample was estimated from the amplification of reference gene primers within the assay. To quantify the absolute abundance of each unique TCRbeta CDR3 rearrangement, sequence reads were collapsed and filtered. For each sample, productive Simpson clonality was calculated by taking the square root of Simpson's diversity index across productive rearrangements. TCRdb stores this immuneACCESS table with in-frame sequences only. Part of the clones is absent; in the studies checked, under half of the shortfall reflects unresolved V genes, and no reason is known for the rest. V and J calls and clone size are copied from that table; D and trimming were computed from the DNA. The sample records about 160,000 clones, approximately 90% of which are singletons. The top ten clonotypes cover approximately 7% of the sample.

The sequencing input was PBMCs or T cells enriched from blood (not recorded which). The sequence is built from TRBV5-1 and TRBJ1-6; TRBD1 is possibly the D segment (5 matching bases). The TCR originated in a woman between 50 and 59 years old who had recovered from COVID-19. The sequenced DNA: TGCGCCAGCAGCTTGGAAGAGAGGGGAGGTTCACCCCTCCACTTT. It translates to CASSLEERGGSPLHF.